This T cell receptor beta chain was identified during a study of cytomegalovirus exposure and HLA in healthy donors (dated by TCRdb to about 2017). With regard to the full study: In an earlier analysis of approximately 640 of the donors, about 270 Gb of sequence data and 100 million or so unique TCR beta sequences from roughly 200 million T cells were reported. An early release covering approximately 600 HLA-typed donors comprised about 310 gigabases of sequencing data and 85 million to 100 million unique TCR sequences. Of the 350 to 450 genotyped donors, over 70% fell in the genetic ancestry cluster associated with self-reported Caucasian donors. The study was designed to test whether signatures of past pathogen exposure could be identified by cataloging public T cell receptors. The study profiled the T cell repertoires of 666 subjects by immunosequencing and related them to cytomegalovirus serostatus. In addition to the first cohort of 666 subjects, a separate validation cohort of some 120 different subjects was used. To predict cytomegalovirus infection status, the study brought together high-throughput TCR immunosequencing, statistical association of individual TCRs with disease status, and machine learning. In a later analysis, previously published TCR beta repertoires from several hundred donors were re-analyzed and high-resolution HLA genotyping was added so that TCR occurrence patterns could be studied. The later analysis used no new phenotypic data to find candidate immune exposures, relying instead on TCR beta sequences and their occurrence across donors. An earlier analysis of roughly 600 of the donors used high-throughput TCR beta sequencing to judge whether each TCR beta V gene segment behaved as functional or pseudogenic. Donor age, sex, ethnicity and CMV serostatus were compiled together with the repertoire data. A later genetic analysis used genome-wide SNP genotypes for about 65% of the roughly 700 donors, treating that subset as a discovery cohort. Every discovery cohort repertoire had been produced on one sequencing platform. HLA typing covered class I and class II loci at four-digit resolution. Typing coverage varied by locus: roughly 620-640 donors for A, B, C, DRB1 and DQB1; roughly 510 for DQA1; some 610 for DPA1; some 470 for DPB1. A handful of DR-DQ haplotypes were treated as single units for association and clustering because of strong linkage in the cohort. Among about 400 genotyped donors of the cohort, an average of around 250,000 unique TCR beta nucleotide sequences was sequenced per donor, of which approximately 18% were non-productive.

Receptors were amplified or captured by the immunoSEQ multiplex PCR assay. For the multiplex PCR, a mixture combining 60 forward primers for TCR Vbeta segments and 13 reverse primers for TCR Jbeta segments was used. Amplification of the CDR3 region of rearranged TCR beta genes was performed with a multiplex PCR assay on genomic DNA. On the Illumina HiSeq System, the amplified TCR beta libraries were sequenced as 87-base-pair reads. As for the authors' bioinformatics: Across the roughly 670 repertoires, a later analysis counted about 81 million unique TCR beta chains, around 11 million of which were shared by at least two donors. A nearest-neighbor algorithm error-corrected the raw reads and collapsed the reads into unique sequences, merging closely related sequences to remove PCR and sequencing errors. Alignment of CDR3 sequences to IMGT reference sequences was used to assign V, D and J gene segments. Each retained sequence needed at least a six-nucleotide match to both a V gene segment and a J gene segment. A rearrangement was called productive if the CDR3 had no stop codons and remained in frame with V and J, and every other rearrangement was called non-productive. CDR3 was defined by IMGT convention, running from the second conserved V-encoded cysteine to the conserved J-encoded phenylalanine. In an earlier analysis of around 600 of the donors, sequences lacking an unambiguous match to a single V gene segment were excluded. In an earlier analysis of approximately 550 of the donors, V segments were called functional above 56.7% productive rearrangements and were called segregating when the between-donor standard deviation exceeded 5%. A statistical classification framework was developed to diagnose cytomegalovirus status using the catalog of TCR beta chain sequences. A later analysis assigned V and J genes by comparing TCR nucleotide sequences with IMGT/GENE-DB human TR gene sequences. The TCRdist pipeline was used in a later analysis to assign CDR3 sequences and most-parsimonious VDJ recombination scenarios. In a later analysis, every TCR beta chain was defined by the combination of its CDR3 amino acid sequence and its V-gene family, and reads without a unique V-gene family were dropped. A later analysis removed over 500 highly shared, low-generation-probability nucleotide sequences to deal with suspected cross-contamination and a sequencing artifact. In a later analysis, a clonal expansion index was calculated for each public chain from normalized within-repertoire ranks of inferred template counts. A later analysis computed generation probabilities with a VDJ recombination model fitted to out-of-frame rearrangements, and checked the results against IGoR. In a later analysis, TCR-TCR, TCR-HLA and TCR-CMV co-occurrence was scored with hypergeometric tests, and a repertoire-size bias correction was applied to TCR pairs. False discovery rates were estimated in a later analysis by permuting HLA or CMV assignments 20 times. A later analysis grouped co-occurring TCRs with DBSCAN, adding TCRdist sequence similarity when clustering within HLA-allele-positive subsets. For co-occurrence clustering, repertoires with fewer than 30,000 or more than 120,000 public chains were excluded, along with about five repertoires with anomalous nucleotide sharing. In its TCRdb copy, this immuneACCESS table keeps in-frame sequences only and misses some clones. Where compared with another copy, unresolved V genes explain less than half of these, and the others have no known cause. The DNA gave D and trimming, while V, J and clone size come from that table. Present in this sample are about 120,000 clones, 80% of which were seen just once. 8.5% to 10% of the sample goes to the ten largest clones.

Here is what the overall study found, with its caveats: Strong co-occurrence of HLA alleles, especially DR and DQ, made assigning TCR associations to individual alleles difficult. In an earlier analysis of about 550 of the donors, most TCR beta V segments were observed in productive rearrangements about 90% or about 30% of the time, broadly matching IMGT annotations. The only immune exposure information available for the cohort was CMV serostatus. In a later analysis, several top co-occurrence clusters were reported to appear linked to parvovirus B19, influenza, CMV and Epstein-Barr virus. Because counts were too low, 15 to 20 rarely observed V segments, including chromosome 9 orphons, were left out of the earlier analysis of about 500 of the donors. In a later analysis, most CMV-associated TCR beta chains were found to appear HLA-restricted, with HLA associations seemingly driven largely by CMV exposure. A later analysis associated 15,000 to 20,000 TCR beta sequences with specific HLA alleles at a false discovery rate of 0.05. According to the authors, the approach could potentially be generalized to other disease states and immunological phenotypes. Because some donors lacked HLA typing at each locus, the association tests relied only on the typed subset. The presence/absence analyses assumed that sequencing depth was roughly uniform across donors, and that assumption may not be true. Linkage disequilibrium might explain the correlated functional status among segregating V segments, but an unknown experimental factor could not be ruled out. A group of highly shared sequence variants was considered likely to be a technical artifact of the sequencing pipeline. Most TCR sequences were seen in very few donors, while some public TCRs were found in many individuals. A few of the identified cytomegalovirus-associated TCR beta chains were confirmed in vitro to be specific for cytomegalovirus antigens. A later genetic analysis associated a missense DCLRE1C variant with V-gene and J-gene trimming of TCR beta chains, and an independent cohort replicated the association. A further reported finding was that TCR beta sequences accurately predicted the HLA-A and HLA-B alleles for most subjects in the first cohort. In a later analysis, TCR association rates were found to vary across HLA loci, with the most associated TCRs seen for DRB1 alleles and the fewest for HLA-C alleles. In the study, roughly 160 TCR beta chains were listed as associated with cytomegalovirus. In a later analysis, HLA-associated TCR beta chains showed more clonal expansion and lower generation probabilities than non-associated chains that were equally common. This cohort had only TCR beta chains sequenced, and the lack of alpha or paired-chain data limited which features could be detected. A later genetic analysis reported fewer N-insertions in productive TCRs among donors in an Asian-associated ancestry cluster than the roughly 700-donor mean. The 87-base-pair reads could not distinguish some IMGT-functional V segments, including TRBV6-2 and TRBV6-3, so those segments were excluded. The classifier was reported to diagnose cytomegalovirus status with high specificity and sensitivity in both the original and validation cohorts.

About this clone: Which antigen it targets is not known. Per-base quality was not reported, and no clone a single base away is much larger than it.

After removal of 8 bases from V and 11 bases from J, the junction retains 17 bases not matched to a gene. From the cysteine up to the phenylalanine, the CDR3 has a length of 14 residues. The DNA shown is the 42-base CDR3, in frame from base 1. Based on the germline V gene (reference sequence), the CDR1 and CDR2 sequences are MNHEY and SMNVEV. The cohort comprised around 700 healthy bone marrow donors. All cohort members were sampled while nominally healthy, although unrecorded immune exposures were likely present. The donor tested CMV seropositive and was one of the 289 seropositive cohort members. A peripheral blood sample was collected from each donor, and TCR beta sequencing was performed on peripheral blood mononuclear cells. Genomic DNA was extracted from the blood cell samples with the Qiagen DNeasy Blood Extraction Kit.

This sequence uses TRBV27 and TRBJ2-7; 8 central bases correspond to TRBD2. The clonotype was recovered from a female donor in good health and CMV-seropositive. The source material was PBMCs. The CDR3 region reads CASGYGGALSPKYF. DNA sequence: TGTGCCAGCGGTTACGGGGGGGCCCTGTCCCCGAAGTACTTC.